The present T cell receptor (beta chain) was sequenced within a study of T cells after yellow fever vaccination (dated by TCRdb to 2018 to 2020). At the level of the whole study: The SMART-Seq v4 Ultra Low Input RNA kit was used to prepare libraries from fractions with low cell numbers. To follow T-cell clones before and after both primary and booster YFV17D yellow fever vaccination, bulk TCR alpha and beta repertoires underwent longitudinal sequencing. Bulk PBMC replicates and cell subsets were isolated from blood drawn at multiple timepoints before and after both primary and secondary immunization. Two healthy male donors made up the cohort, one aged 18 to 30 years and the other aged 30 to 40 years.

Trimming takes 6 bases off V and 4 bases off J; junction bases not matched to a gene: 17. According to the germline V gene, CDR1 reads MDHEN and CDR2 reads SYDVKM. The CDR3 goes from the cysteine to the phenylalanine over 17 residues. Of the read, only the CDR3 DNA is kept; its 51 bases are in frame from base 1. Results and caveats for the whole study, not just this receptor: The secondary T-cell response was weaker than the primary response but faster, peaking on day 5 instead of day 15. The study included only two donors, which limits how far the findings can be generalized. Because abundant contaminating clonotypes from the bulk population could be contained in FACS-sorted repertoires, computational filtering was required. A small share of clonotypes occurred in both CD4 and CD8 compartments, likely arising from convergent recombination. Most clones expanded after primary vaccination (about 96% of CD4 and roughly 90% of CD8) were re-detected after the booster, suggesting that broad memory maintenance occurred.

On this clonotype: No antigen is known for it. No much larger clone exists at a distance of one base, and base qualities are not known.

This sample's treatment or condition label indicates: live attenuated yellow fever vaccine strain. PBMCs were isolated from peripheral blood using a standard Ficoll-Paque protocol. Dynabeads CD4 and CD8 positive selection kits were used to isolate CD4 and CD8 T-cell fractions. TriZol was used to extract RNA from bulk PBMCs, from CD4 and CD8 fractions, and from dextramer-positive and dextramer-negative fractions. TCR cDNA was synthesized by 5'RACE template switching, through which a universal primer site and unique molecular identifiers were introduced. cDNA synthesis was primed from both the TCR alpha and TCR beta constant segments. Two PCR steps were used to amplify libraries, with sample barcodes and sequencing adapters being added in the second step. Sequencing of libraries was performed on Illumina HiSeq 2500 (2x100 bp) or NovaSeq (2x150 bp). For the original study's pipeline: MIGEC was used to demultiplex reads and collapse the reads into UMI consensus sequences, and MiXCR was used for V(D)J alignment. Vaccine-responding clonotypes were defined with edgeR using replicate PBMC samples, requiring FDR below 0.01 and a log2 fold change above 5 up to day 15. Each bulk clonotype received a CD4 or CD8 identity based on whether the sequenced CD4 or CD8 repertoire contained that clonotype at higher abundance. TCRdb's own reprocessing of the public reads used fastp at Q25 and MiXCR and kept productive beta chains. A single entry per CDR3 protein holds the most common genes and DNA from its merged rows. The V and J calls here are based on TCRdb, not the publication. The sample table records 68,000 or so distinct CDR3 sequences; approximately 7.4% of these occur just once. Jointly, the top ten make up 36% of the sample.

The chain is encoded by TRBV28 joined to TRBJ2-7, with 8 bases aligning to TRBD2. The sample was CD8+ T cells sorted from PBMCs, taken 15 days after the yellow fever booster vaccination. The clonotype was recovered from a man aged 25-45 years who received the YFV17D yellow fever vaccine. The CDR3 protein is CASSKNTGGPHPYEQYF. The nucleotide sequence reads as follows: TGTGCCAGCAGCAAAAACACGGGGGGGCCGCACCCTTACGAGCAGTACTTC.